The entry that follows covers one T cell receptor beta chain sequence. Its antigen is unknown. A J-beta primer mix and a sample-barcoded 5' primer were used in a second PCR of roughly 7 to 12 cycles. TCRdb fed the 5' RACE reads into MiXCR, producing one record per CDR3 protein. The data contain approximately 850,000 distinct CDR3 sequences, more than 45% of them seen just once; the ten biggest clones take up roughly 20%. These data originate in a study of blood T cells in healthy people across ages. Findings and caveats of the study: Compared with aged donors, long-lived donors showed fewer expanded clones, suggesting selection. It was not possible, with unsorted PBMCs, to conclusively compare naive and antigen-experienced cells.

CDR1 is KGHSH, CDR2 LQKENI, per germline. CDR3 length: 16 amino acids. Between the trimmed V and J ends, which lost 0 bases and 0 bases, there was a span of 11 bases. This clonotype was obtained from a young man in good health. The gene calls are TRBV18 and TRBJ1-2; D call uncertain. The sample consisted of blood. The DNA of the CDR3 is TGTGCCAGCTCACCACCGAGTTGGGGATCTAACTATGGCTACACCTTC. Amino acids: CASSPPSWGSNYGYTF.